The 14 T cell receptor beta chains reported below all come from one sample, sequenced in a study of a mutant IDH1 vaccine in newly diagnosed glioma. Data came from immunoSEQ multiplex PCR; TCRdb stores just in-frame clones and leaves some out. The sample includes roughly 50,000 clones, under 90% of them seen just once. Time point given: week 35, safety follow-up. Vaccination used 300 ug of mutant IDH1 20-mer peptide per dose, with topical imiquimod. These TCRs are of unknown antigen specificity. The sequences come from PBMCs, collected from a glioma patient whose treatment included an IDH1 peptide vaccine. Every receptor here comes from a woman between 18 and 30 years old with glioma.

The chain has TRBV27 and TRBJ2-3; 11 bases fit TRBD1. CDR1 is MNHEY, CDR2 SMNVEV, per germline (reference sequence). CDR3 length: 17 residues. V lost 5 bases to trimming and J lost 5 bases; unmatched junction nucleotides: 12. The CDR3 loop reads CASSGTSGTGGEDTQYF. For the CDR3, the DNA is TGTGCCAGCAGTGGAACCTCCGGGACAGGGGGTGAAGATACGCAGTATTTT.

The chain links TRBV19 to TRBJ1-2; D not certain. CDR3 size: 13 residues. CDR1 LNHDA and CDR2 SQIVND come from the germline V gene (reference sequence). Trimming left V 5 bases short and J 4 bases short, with 11 bases between. The CDR3 region is CASSAGMLYGYTF. The CDR3 nucleotides read TGTGCCAGTAGTGCTGGGATGCTCTATGGCTACACCTTC. Drawing the rest from reference TRBV19 and TRBJ1-2, the complete variable domain is DGGITQSPKYLFRKEGQNVTLSCEQNLNHDAMYWYRQDPGQGLRLIYYSQIVNDFQKGDIAEGYSVSREKKESFPLTVTSAQKNPTAFYLCASSAGMLYGYTFGSGTRLTVV.

The chain employs TRBV10-1 and TRBJ1-6; the match to TRBD1 covers 8 bases. CDR1 is WNHNN and CDR2 is SYGVQD in the germline V gene (reference sequence). This CDR3 is built from 13 residues. The junction had 10 bases not matched to a gene; V was cut back by 9 bases and J by 12 bases. CDR3: CASTGTGLVPLHF. In DNA form, the CDR3 reads TGCGCCAGTACCGGGACAGGCTTGGTACCCCTCCACTTT.

The J gene is TRBJ2-1, the V gene TRBV7-9; D gene unclear. The V and J ends lost 6 bases and 7 bases respectively, with 13 bases between them. The CDR3 contains 13 residues. Germline V gives CDR1 SEHNR, CDR2 FQNEAQ (reference sequence). This chain's CDR3 is CASSRVVGNEQFF. The DNA of the CDR3 is TGTGCCAGCAGTAGGGTGGTAGGAAATGAGCAGTTCTTC.

This chain uses TRBV6-6 with TRBJ2-3; D is possibly TRBD2 (5 bases). Germline CDR1 and CDR2: MNHNY and SVGAGI (reference sequence). The CDR3 consists of 16 residues. The V end lost 7 bases, the J end lost 2 bases, and 19 bases lay between the germline ends. CDR3 sequence: CASTQAADGLTDTQYF. The CDR3, as DNA: TGTGCCAGCACCCAGGCCGCCGATGGACTCACAGATACGCAGTATTTT.

This clone turned up a few times. The chain employs TRBV9 and TRBJ1-6; D is possibly TRBD1 (5 bases). The CDR3 totals 13 residues. Germline-derived CDR1 and CDR2 are SGDLS and YYNGEE. Trimming pared 4 bases from V and 7 bases from J, leaving 9 bases between. CDR3 region: CASSLDRNSPLHF. In nucleotides, the CDR3 is TGTGCCAGCAGCTTAGACAGAAATTCACCCCTCCACTTT.

The chain has TRBV4-2 and TRBJ1-3; D is undetermined. V was pared by 0 bases and J by 8 bases, with 8 bases between. CDR1 is LGHNA and CDR2 is YNFKEQ in the germline V gene. This CDR3 region has 13 residues. CDR3 loop: CASSQDRADTIYF. The DNA for the CDR3 is TGTGCCAGCAGCCAAGATCGTGCGGACACCATATATTTT.

The J gene is TRBJ2-4, the V gene TRBV5-1; 9 bases match TRBD1. V trimming: 0 bases; J trimming: 3 bases; junction bases outside the gene matches: 4. The CDR3 is made up of 16 amino acids. Germline V gene sequence: CDR1 SGHRS, CDR2 YFSETQ. The CDR3 coding sequence is TGCGCCAGCAGCTTGGTAACAGGGGGCGACAAAAACATTCAGTACTTC. This translates into CASSLVTGGDKNIQYF.

This chain links TRBV9 with TRBJ1-6; no firm D call. This CDR3 comprises 14 residues. Per the germline V gene, CDR1 is SGDLS and CDR2 is YYNGEE. V lost 2 bases, J lost 7 bases, and 10 bases lay in between. CDR3 bases: TGTGCCAGCAGCGTTGGCACCGCAAATTCACCCCTCCACTTT. Protein product: CASSVGTANSPLHF.

The rearrangement uses TRBV9 and TRBJ2-7, with D perhaps TRBD1 or TRBD2 (5 bases each). The germline V gene has CDR1 SGDLS and CDR2 YYNGEE. The V end was cut by 1 base, the J end by 0 bases, with 14 bases between. This CDR3 region has 16 residues. The CDR3 sequence: CASSVRGTVSSYEQYF. The DNA of the CDR3 is TGTGCCAGCAGCGTACGGGGCACGGTCAGCTCCTACGAGCAGTACTTC.

The gene calls are TRBV7-9 and TRBJ1-4; D ambiguous. CDR1 SEHNR and CDR2 FQNEAQ come from the germline V gene (reference sequence). V was clipped by 4 bases and J by 0 bases, with 6 bases between them. The CDR3 is 14 residues long. CDR3: CASSSLATNEKLFF. CDR3 sequence (DNA): TGTGCCAGCAGCTCCTTAGCAACTAATGAAAAACTGTTTTTT. Based on the CDR3 plus reference TRBV7-9 and TRBJ1-4, the full variable domain is DTGVSQNPRHKITKRGQNVTFRCDPISEHNRLYWYRQTLGQGPEFLTYFQNEAQLEKSRLLSDRFSAERPKGSFSTLEIQRTEQGDSAMYLCASSSLATNEKLFFGSGTQLSVL.

The V gene is TRBV7-6, the J gene TRBJ1-5, with D possibly being TRBD1 (5 bases). V gave up 5 bases and J gave up 6 bases, with 11 bases separating them. In germline, CDR1 is SGHVS, CDR2 FNYEAQ. This CDR3 region has 13 residues. DNA for the CDR3: TGTGCCAGCAGCAATGCGGGGGGTCAGCCCCAGCATTTT. Amino acid sequence: CASSNAGGQPQHF. The entire variable domain, with the rest obtained from reference TRBV7-6 and TRBJ1-5, is as follows: GAGVSQSPRYKVTKRGQDVALRCDPISGHVSLYWYRQALGQGPEFLTYFNYEAQQDKSGLPNDRFSAERPEGSISTLTIQRTEQRDSAMYRCASSNAGGQPQHFGDGTRLSIL.

This clone was observed a single time. This rearrangement joins TRBV7-6 to TRBJ1-1; a possible D gene is TRBD1 (6 bases). Trimming shortened V by 5 bases and J by 0 bases, and 13 bases separated the two germline ends. The V gene's germline CDR1 is SGHVS and CDR2 FNYEAQ. This CDR3 has 15 amino acids. The CDR3 sequence is CASSVTGTMNTEAFF. CDR3 DNA: TGTGCCAGCAGCGTTACAGGGACCATGAACACTGAAGCTTTCTTT. Drawing the rest from reference TRBV7-6 and TRBJ1-1, the complete variable domain is GAGVSQSPRYKVTKRGQDVALRCDPISGHVSLYWYRQALGQGPEFLTYFNYEAQQDKSGLPNDRFSAERPEGSISTLTIQRTEQRDSAMYRCASSVTGTMNTEAFFGQGTRLTVV.

The genes are TRBV11-2 and TRBJ2-2, with 8 positions matching TRBD2. Germline loops: CDR1 SGHAT, CDR2 FQNNGV. V trimming: 1 base; J trimming: 5 bases; junction bases outside the gene matches: 3. The CDR3 sequence is 15 residues long. In nucleotides, the CDR3 is TGTGCCAGCAGCTTAGTGGGGACTAGTACCGGGGAGCTGTTTTTT. Translating it yields CASSLVGTSTGELFF.